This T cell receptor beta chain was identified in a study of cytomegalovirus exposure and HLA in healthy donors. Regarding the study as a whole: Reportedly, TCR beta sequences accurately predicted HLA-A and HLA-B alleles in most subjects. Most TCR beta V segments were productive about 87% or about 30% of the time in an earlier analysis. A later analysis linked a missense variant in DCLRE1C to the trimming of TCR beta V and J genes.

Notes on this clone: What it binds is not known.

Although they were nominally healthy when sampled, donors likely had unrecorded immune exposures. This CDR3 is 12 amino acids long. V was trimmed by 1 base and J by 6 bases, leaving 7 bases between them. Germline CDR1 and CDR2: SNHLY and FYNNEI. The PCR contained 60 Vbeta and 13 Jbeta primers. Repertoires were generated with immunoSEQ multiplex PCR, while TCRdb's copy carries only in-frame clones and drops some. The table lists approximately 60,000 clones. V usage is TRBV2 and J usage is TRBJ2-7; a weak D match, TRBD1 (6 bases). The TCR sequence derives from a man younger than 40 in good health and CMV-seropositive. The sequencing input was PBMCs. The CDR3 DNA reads TGTGCCAGCAGTGAAGTGGGGGCCGAGCAGTACTTC. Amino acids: CASSEVGAEQYF.